What follows is one T cell receptor beta chain and its context. The record originates from a study of OX40 agonist ivuxolimab in advanced cancers. The ends lost 2 bases at V and 9 bases at J; junction bases unmatched: 7. The length of the CDR3 is 16 residues. Germline CDR1 is MNHEY and CDR2 is SMNVEV (reference sequence). Method: immunoSEQ multiplex PCR; TCRdb's copy keeps in-frame clones and lacks some. The table has 35,000 to 40,000 clones, 82% seen once. The rearrangement joins TRBV27 to TRBJ1-6, with 10 nucleotides matching TRBD1. The sequence was collected from an adult with an advanced solid tumor such as melanoma, head and neck, liver or kidney cancer. The sequences come from CD4+ or CD8+ T cells sorted from blood, collected in a trial of the OX40 agonist ivuxolimab. CDR3 DNA: TGTGCCAGCAGTTTAGGTGGACAGGGGGGTTTTTCACCCCTCCACTTT. It codes for CASSLGGQGGFSPLHF.